These 8 T cell receptor beta chains came from one sample sequenced in a study of monozygotic twins with inflammatory bowel disease. TCRdb derives one entry per CDR3 protein from the 5' RACE reads, leaving out DNA. The sample holds some 170,000 distinct CDR3 sequences. The source material was blood. These receptors all stem from a human donor with ulcerative colitis or Crohn's disease, or a healthy co-twin of an affected twin (not recorded which).

The chain recombines TRBV5-4 with TRBJ2-1; the D call from TCRdb, TRBD2, cannot be confirmed without DNA. The germline CDR1 and CDR2 sequences are SGHNT and YYREEE (reference sequence). The CDR3 is made up of 15 amino acids. The CDR3 sequence is CASSQVGRGDNEQFF.

J is TRBJ2-3 and V is TRBV7-2; absent DNA, TCRdb's TRBD1 call cannot be checked. Germline values: CDR1 SGHTA, CDR2 FQGNSA. The CDR3 consists of 15 residues. CDR3 loop: CASSFRPGSTDTQYF.

This rearrangement joins TRBV5-6 to TRBJ1-5. CDR1 and CDR2 (germline): SGHDT, YYEEEE. CDR3 length: 13 residues. CDR3 residues: CASSLWARQPQHF.

The J gene is TRBJ2-1, the V gene TRBV20-1; the TRBD2 assignment by TCRdb is unverifiable without DNA. Germline values: CDR1 DFQATT, CDR2 SNEGSKA (reference sequence). This CDR3 contains 17 residues. This CDR3 is CSARSAPGTSERVEQFF.

CDR3 region: CASSSDPEYNEQFF. This rearrangement joins TRBV5-1 to TRBJ2-1. Germline V gives CDR1 SGHRS, CDR2 YFSETQ. The CDR3 loop spans 14 amino acids.

The chain has TRBV9 and TRBJ2-5; TCRdb calls TRBD1, which cannot be checked without DNA. This CDR3 has 16 residues. Germline lookup yields CDR1 SGDLS and CDR2 YYNGEE. CDR3 loop: CASSVVSQGARETQYF.

The chain employs TRBV20-1 and TRBJ2-3. This CDR3 is built from 13 residues. CDR1 and CDR2 (germline): DFQATT, SNEGSKA (reference sequence). The CDR3 is CSAGERTSDTQYF.

CDR3 sequence: CASSQDWGRAAYGYTF. The gene calls are TRBV4-3 and TRBJ1-2; the TCRdb call, TRBD1, lacks DNA for checking. The CDR3 extends over 16 amino acids. Per germline, CDR1 LGHNA and CDR2 YSLEER.